The clone carrying this T cell receptor (beta chain) was counted a single time. Its target is unknown. This specimen comes from a study of T cells in narcolepsy. At the level of the study: Patients with NT1 or NT2 and healthy control donors were enrolled. General study findings and limits: Blood of same and different patients, but not healthy controls, reportedly held recurring autoreactive clonotypes. Same-patient CSF and blood CD4+ T cell clonotypes included HCRT-specific and TRIB2-specific autoreactive ones.

Germline V CDR1 and CDR2: SGHRS, YFSETQ. V was clipped by 0 bases and J by 4 bases, with 14 bases between them. This CDR3 spans 16 amino acids. Method: immunoSEQ multiplex PCR; TCRdb's copy keeps in-frame clones and lacks some. This table holds about 24,000 clones, about 82% found once. This chain uses TRBV5-1 with TRBJ2-1, with D possibly called TRBD1 or TRBD2 (5 bases each). The source is a human donor in good health. The sequenced material came from memory (CD45RA-) CD4+ T cells from blood. The CDR3 region has the DNA TGCGCCAGCAGCTTGGGTGGGGACCCCAGATACAATGAGCAGTTCTTC. It encodes CASSLGGDPRYNEQFF.